This TCR beta chain is from a study of graft-versus-host responses after intestinal transplantation listed by TCRdb under 2021. In the study overall: Recipients received multivisceral, liver-intestinal, or isolated intestinal transplants. Instead of going to the commercial service, samples from a few later patients were sequenced in-house on an Illumina MiSeq and processed with MiXCR. Anti-thymocyte globulin induction was given to all recipients, followed by maintenance tacrolimus and steroids for 3 to 4 years. The cohort enrolled around 25 intestinal transplant recipients including one retransplant, and a few patients lacking pretransplant specimens were excluded. After intestinal transplantation, graft-versus-host and host-versus-graft alloreactive T cell clones were followed in the graft, circulation and bone marrow using bulk TCR-beta CDR3 sequencing. Alloreactive clones were identified by sequencing pre-transplant mixed lymphocyte reaction products and comparing these products with unstimulated pre-transplant donor and recipient T cells. Donor T cell macrochimerism was defined as a peak of at least 4% donor T cells among recipient peripheral blood mononuclear cells.

The paper as a whole reports these results and caveats: The relatively low number and heterogeneity of intestinal transplant patients limited the conclusions. Early after transplant, peak levels of circulating GvH clones were found to be associated with declines in HvG clones. GvH clones were detected in recipient bone marrow, and some of these GvH clones were observed earlier in ileal mucosa or blood, consistent with an intestinal mucosal origin. In the allografts of patients with donor T cell macrochimerism, GvH to HvG T cell clonal ratios were high.

Library construction relied on the immunoSEQ multiplex PCR assay. For most patients, genomic DNA was isolated with the Qiagen DNeasy Blood and Tissue Kit and sent frozen to Adaptive Biotechnologies for TCR sequencing. For most patients, high-throughput TCR-beta CDR3 sequencing of genomic DNA was performed by Adaptive Biotechnologies. The paper's data handling went like this. TCR sequencing data were retrieved from Adaptive's ImmunoSEQ software for roughly 17 patients, whereas a few other patients were processed with MiXCR and VDJtools. CD4 versus CD8 sorting errors were corrected by removing sequences found in both subsets at a frequency ratio below 5:1. CDR3 nucleotide sequences shared between donor and recipient were removed because their origin could not be assigned. Alloreactive clones required at least 2-fold expansion over unstimulated cells and minimum CFSE-low frequency of 0.002% (template counts) or 0.001% (read counts). Clones were considered mappable if detected in sequenced pre-transplant spleen, lymph node, or MLR CFSE-low populations of the donor or recipient. The cumulative frequency of alloreactive clones was calculated as a percentage of all sequences, weighted by copy number. The table comes from immuneACCESS by way of TCRdb, which keeps in-frame sequences with V and J called. Part of the clones is missing from these tables; in studies checked, under half for an unresolved V gene and the rest for unknown reasons. The D gene and trimming were derived from the DNA, and the V and J assignments and clone size from that table. A total of 80,000 to 95,000 clones appear in this sample, about 88% of them only once. Together, the top ten hold approximately 0.28% of the sample.

Remarks on this clone: The antigen it recognizes is unknown. The input lacks base qualities; no much larger clone sits a single base away.

The CDR3 has 12 amino acids, counting the end cysteine and phenylalanine. Of all the DNA, just the CDR3 is kept, 36 bases in frame from base 1. The junction shows trimming of 6 bases on V and 5 bases on J, plus 10 bases between the germline ends. Looking up the germline V gene yields CDR1 WSHSY and CDR2 SAAADI. This sample's time point label indicates: cells obtained before transplantation from donor or recipient. CD3+CD4+ and CD3+CD8+ populations were FACS-sorted from unstimulated pre-transplant donor and recipient cells taken from spleen or lymph nodes. The V gene is TRBV10-2 and the J gene is TRBJ2-5; the D segment could be TRBD2, given 7 matching bases. Source: unstimulated CD4+ T cells sorted from spleen or lymph node cells, taken before transplant. The clonotype originates from a human donor who was the organ donor for an intestinal transplant. Here is the DNA: TGCGCCAGCAGCGGGGGGCGGGAGACCCAGTACTTC. Its protein is CASSGGRETQYF.